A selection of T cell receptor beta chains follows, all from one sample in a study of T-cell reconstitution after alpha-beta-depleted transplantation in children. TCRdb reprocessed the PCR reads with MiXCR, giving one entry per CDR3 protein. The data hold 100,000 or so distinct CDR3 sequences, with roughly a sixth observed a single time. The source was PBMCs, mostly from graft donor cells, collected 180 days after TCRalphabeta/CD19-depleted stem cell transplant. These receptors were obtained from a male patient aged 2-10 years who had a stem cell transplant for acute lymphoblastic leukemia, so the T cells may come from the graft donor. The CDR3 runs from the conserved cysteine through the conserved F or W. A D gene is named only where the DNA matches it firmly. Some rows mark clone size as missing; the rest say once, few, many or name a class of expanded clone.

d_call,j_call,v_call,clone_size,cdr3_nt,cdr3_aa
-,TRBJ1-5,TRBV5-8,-,TGTGCCAGCTTTGACCAGGACAGACGGCCGCATTTT,CASFDQDRRPHF
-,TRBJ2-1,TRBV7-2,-,TGTGCCAGCAGCTTAGCCCCTTACTACAATGAGCAGTTCTTC,CASSLAPYYNEQFF
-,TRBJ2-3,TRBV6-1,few,TGTGCCAGCAGTGAAGCTAGCGGCACAGATACGCAGTATTTT,CASSEASGTDTQYF
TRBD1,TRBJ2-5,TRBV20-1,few,TGCAGTGCGCGACAGGGAGACGAGACCCAGTACTTC,CSARQGDETQYF
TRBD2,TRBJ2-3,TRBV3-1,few,TGTGCCAGCAGTGCAGGACTAGCGGGGGGACTGAGCACAGATACGCAGTATTTT,CASSAGLAGGLSTDTQYF
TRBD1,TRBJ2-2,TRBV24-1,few,TGTGCCACCAGTGATTTTAGGGGACAGGGGCAATCCGGGGAGCTGTTTTTT,CATSDFRGQGQSGELFF
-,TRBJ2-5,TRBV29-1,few,TGCAGCGTTGAAATAGGGCGGGGCGAGTACCAAGAGACCCAGTACTTC,CSVEIGRGEYQETQYF
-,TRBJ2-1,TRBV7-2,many,TGTGCCAGCAGCCGTGACGGGGGCCTTATAATGGAGCAGTTCTTC,CASSRDGGLIMEQFF
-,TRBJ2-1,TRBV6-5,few,TGTGCCAGCAGTTACCAGGGCAGAATAAATGAGCAGTTCTTC,CASSYQGRINEQFF
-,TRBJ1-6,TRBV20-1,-,TGCAGTGCCCTGTCGGGGGCCCCCTATAATTCACCCCTCCACTTT,CSALSGAPYNSPLHF
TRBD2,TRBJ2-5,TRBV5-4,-,TGTGCCAGCAGCTCACGTTTGACTAGCGGGGGGGCCCAAGAGACCCAGTACTTC,CASSSRLTSGGAQETQYF
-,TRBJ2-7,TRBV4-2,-,TGTGCCAGCAGCCAAGATCTCCCTACCGAGCAGTACTTC,CASSQDLPTEQYF
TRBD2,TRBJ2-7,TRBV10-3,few,TGTGCCATCAGTGCCCCTGGGCGGACTAGCGGCTACGAGCAGTACTTC,CAISAPGRTSGYEQYF
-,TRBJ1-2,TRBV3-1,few,TGTGCCAGCAGCCTCGGACGGAATTTCTATGGCTACACCTTC,CASSLGRNFYGYTF
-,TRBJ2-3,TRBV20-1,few,TGCAGTGCTAGAGAGTCCCCCTCCCTGATAGCGGATACGCAGTATTTT,CSARESPSLIADTQYF
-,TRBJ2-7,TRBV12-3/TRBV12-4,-,TGTGCCAGCAGTTCGCCGGTGAGACCTCGAGGACCGGGACTTAACTCCTACGAGCAGTACTTC,CASSSPVRPRGPGLNSYEQYF
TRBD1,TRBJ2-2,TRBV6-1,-,TGTGCCAGCAGCCTCAACAGGGGGAGAGCCGGGGAGCTGTTTTTT,CASSLNRGRAGELFF
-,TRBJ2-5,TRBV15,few,TGTGCCACCAGCAGACCCCAGGGGGGGTTCCAAGAGACCCAGTACTTC,CATSRPQGGFQETQYF
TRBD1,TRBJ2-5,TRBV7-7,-,TGTGCCAGCAGCTCTTCACAGGGGGTTGGAGAGACCCAGTACTTC,CASSSSQGVGETQYF
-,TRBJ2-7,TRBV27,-,TGTGCCAGCTCACCTGCCGGGTCCTACGAGCAGTACTTC,CASSPAGSYEQYF
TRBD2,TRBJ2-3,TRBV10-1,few,TGCGCCAGCAGTGAGGGTCGCGGGGGGGCCGCAGATACGCAGTATTTT,CASSEGRGGAADTQYF
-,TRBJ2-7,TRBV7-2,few,TGTGCCAGCAGCTTAGTTTCCCCTGGGGTCTACTACGAGCAGTACTTC,CASSLVSPGVYYEQYF
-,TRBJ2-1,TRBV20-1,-,TGCAGTGCTAGAGAATTGGGGGTCAGCTCCTACAATGAGCAGTTCTTC,CSARELGVSSYNEQFF
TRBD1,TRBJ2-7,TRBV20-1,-,TGCAGTGCTAGAGAAGGGTTCACAGGGGTTTGGGACGAGCAGTACTTC,CSAREGFTGVWDEQYF
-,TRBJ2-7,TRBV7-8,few,TGTGCCAGCAGCTTAGGGGGACCGTCTCCCTCCTACGAGCAGTACTTC,CASSLGGPSPSYEQYF
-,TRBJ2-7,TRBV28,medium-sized,TGTGCCAGCAGAACACTCGGGACAACCCGTTACGAGCAGTACTTC,CASRTLGTTRYEQYF
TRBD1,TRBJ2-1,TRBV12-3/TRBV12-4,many,TGTGCCAGCAGCCCCCGGGACAGGGTCTACAATGAGCAGTTCTTC,CASSPRDRVYNEQFF
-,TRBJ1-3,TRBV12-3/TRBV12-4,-,TGTGCCAGCAGCCCGTCAGGGGTCTCTGGAAACACCATATATTTT,CASSPSGVSGNTIYF
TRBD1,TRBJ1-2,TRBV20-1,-,TGCAGTGCTAGTCTGGTGACAGGGTATGGCTACACCTTC,CSASLVTGYGYTF
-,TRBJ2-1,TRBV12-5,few,TGTGCTAGTGCTCCCCAAGGGGCTGAGCAGTTCTTC,CASAPQGAEQFF
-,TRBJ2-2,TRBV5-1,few,TGCGCCAGCAGCACCCGGGAGAGCGGGGAGCTGTTTTTT,CASSTRESGELFF
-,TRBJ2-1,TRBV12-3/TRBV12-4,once,TGTGCCATCAGTTTAATAGTAAGGGGGGTACGCTCCTACAATGAGCAGTTCTTC,CAISLIVRGVRSYNEQFF
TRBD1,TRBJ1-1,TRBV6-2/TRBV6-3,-,TGTGCCAGCAGACAGGGGGTGGACACTGAAGCTTTCTTT,CASRQGVDTEAFF
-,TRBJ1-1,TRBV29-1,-,TGCAGCGTTTCCGGGGAAGGAGCAAGTGTGGGCACTGAAGCTTTCTTT,CSVSGEGASVGTEAFF
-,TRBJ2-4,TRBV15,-,TGTGCCACCAGTCGAGGAGGCTTTGCCAAAAACATTCAGTACTTC,CATSRGGFAKNIQYF
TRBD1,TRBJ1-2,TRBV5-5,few,TGTGCCAGCAGCTTGACTCCGGACAGGGGGATGGGCTACACCTTC,CASSLTPDRGMGYTF
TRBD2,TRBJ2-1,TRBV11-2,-,TGTGCCAGCAGTCGTCCCGGGACTAGCGGGGGGGTAATTACCTACAATGAGCAGTTCTTC,CASSRPGTSGGVITYNEQFF
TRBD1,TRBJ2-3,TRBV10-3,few,TGTGCCATCAGTGAGGGAAGGGAGAGGACAGGGACAGATACGCAGTATTTT,CAISEGRERTGTDTQYF
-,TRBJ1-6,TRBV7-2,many,TGTGCCAGCAGCCTCTCTTATTCACCCCTCCACTTT,CASSLSYSPLHF
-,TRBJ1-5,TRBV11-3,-,TGTGCCAGCAGCTTACAGGGGATTCAGCCCCAGCATTTT,CASSLQGIQPQHF
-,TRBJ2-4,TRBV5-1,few,TGCGCCAGCAGCTTGAACACCCGAGGGGCCAAAAACATTCAGTACTTC,CASSLNTRGAKNIQYF
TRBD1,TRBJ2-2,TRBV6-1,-,TGTGCCAGCACCAACCGGGACAGGGAGAGTGGGGAGCTGTTTTTT,CASTNRDRESGELFF
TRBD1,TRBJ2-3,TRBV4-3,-,TGCGCCAGCAGCCGGGAAGCAGGGGGCCCAGATACGCAGTATTTT,CASSREAGGPDTQYF
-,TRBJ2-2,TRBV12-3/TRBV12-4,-,TGTGCCAGCAGTTTTCGCAGGGGAAGCACCGGGGAGCTGTTTTTT,CASSFRRGSTGELFF
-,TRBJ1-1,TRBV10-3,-,TGTGCCATCAAATCCCTCCAGGGTCAAGGCACTGAAGCTTTCTTT,CAIKSLQGQGTEAFF
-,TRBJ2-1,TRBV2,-,TGTGCCATCCCACTCCTGGGCGGAGGTGAGCAGTTCTTC,CAIPLLGGGEQFF